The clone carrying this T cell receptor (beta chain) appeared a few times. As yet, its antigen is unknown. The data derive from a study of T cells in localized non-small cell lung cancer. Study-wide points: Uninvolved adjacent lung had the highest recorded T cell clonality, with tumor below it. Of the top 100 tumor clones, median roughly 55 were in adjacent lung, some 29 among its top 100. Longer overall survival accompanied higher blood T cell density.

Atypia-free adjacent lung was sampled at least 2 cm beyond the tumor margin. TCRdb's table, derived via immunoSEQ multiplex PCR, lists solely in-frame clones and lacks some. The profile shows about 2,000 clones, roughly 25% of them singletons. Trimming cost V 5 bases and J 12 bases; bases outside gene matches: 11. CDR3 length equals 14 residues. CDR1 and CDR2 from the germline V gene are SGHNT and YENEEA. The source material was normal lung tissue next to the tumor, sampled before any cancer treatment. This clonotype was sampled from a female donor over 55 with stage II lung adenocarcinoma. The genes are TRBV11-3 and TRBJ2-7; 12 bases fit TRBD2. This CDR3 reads CASSTQTSGSGRYF. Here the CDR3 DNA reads TGTGCCAGCAGCACCCAGACTAGCGGGAGTGGTCGGTACTTC.